These T cell receptor beta chains were read from a single sample in a study of cytomegalovirus exposure and HLA in healthy donors. Using immunoSEQ multiplex PCR, the repertoire was profiled, and TCRdb retains in-frame clones only, with some absent. The sample carries around 300,000 clones, 80% to 90% recorded once. The sequenced sample was PBMCs. These receptors all come from a woman aged 18-29 years in good health and CMV-seronegative. Both conserved end residues are part of each CDR3. The D gene is left open where the match is weak. Rows give clone size only sometimes, using once, few, many, or a class for an expanded clone.

>TRBV27|TRBJ2-3|TRBD2|.
CASSSPSGGVSDTQYF
TGTGCCAGCAGTTCCCCGTCGGGGGGTGTGTCAGATACGCAGTATTTT
>TRBV7-2|TRBJ1-1|.|.
CASSLTGGTEAFF
TGTGCCAGCAGCTTAACGGGAGGCACTGAAGCTTTCTTT
>TRBV7-3|TRBJ2-6|TRBD1|.
CASSIPTGAGANVLTF
TGTGCCAGCAGCATACCGACAGGGGCTGGGGCCAACGTCCTGACTTTC
>TRBV5-4|TRBJ2-1|TRBD1|once
CASSLGDRVNEQFF
TGTGCCAGCAGTTTGGGGGACAGGGTAAATGAGCAGTTCTTC
>TRBV19|TRBJ1-5|.|.
CASSMAGRGNLFRPQHF
TGTGCCAGTAGTATGGCGGGACGGGGAAACCTATTTAGGCCCCAGCATTTT
>TRBV27|TRBJ1-3|.|.
CASSLNGVAGNTIYF
TGTGCCAGCAGTTTAAACGGGGTCGCTGGAAACACCATATATTTT
>TRBV2|TRBJ2-7|.|.
CASRLGGEQYF
TGTGCCAGCAGGCTTGGAGGCGAGCAGTACTTC
>TRBV5-1|TRBJ1-1|TRBD1|.
CASSLAQGAYTEAFF
TGCGCCAGCAGCTTGGCACAGGGGGCGTACACTGAAGCTTTCTTT
>TRBV27|TRBJ2-3|TRBD1|.
CASRSSGTGKMNTQYF
TGTGCCAGCAGATCGAGCGGGACAGGGAAGATGAATACGCAGTATTTT
>TRBV9|TRBJ1-1|.|.
CASSDDSHRGTEAFF
TGTGCCAGCAGCGATGATAGCCACCGGGGCACTGAAGCTTTCTTT
>TRBV7-9|TRBJ2-5|TRBD2|.
CASSFFGSLAGETQYF
TGTGCCAGCAGCTTCTTCGGTTCACTAGCGGGGGAGACCCAGTACTTC
>TRBV7-7|TRBJ2-3|.|.
CASSPLGGSSTDTQCF
TGTGCCAGCAGCCCTTTGGGAGGCTCTAGCACAGATACGCAGTGTTTT
>TRBV7-9|TRBJ2-1|.|.
CASSLETSYNEQFF
TGTGCCAGCAGCTTAGAGACTTCCTACAATGAGCAGTTCTTC
>TRBV29-1|TRBJ2-1|TRBD1|.
CSVTGGPGGEQFF
TGCAGCGTGACAGGGGGTCCGGGAGGTGAGCAGTTCTTC
>TRBV7-3|TRBJ2-3|.|.
CASSFRSGGTQYF
TGTGCCAGCAGCTTCCGAAGCGGCGGTACGCAGTATTTT
>TRBV15|TRBJ1-1|.|.
CATSRVGRVTEAFF
TGTGCCACCAGCAGAGTGGGCAGGGTCACTGAAGCTTTCTTT